This record concerns one T cell receptor (beta chain) sequence. This sample is part of a study of shared clonotypes between healthy human individuals. Sequencing was performed with immunoSEQ multiplex PCR; in TCRdb, only in-frame clones are kept and a portion is missing. The data show about 380,000 clones, 96% seen once. The germline V and J ends were trimmed by 6 bases and 1 base, with 8 bases remaining between them. Germline V gene lookup returns CDR1 PRHDT and CDR2 FYEKMQ (reference sequence). The CDR3 loop spans 13 amino acids. The chain couples TRBV13 to TRBJ2-3; the D gene is possibly TRBD2 (5 bases). Material for sequencing was memory CD8+ T cells sorted from blood. Specified subset: CD45RO+ cells pooled with CCR7-negative TemRA cells. This TCR was recovered from a man in his thirties or forties in good health. The CDR3 is CASRPLGTDTQYF. The DNA for the CDR3 is TGTGCCAGCAGGCCACTAGGCACAGATACGCAGTATTTT.